This T cell receptor beta chain came from a study of T cell changes during pregnancy in multiple sclerosis. Sequencing used immunoSEQ multiplex PCR; TCRdb keeps in-frame clones, though not all of them. Altogether fewer than 75,000 clones are present, around 90% being singletons, with the ten largest covering 3% to 4.5%. CDR3 size: 12 residues. The germline gives CDR1 SGHKS, CDR2 YYEKEE (reference sequence). Trimming removed 0 bases from V and 4 bases from J, with 4 bases in between. The receptor was derived from a female donor in good health, enrolled as a control in a pregnancy study. The chain has TRBV5-5 and TRBJ1-1; the D is unclear. The material was peripheral blood, obtained after pregnancy. The CDR3 region is CASSLVSTEAFF. CDR3 coding DNA: TGTGCCAGCAGCTTGGTTAGCACTGAAGCTTTCTTT.